The clone carrying this T cell receptor (beta chain) turned up a few times. The antigen is undetermined. Sequencing used immunoSEQ multiplex PCR; TCRdb keeps in-frame clones, though not all of them. Among about 20,000 clones listed, 91% were seen once. This specimen comes from a study of T cell repertoires and Cas9 in healthy adults. The wider study: CD4 and CD8 compartments: SpCas9-reactive T cells profiled for potency, cytotoxicity, lineage.

Whole-study results and caveats: Reportedly, SpCas9-reactive effector T cell proliferation and function were mitigated by SpCas9-reactive Tregs in vitro.

The receptor's source is a human donor in good health. Sequenced material: CD4+ effector T cells (CD127+, CD25-, CD137-, CD154-) from PBMCs; culture status not recorded.

CDR3 coding DNA: TGCGCCAGCAGCCAGGACGGGACAGGGGGCGGTGGCTACACCTTC. It codes for CASSQDGTGGGGYTF. V is TRBV5-1 and J is TRBJ1-2; 12 bases line up with TRBD1. V shed 4 bases and J 7 bases; nucleotides not matched to a gene: 8. Germline CDR1 is SGHRS and CDR2 is YFSETQ. The CDR3 contains 15 residues.